One and the same sample provided the 5 T cell receptor beta chains below, sequenced in a study of T cells expressing NK-cell markers (TCRdb year 2020). Receptor libraries were prepared by 5' RACE. TCRdb lists the instrument as Illumina HiSeq 2000. TCRdb reprocessed the reads and provides one entry for every CDR3 protein sequence; no DNA is given. The sample table holds 150,000 to 200,000 distinct CDR3 sequences. The ten largest clonotypes hold roughly a fifth of the sample. Sequencing was performed on blood T cells: a sorted CD56 or NKG2C T cell subset, CD4+ or CD8+ T cells, or bulk PBMC T cells (not recorded which). The receptors shown here come from a man aged 18-69 years in good health.

The chain combines TRBV7-3 with TRBJ2-5; TCRdb names TRBD1, which stays unverified in the absence of DNA. Germline lookup yields CDR1 SGHTA and CDR2 FQGTGA. This CDR3 contains 15 residues. The CDR3 loop is CASSLMGQGWETQYF.

CDR3 region: CASSLEGGLRNIQYF. The chain is built from TRBV6-1 and TRBJ2-4; TCRdb selects TRBD2, and the lack of DNA leaves this call unchecked. CDR1 MNHNS and CDR2 SASEGT come from the germline V gene. CDR3 length equals 15 residues.

The chain combines TRBV6-1 with TRBJ2-1. In germline, CDR1 is MNHNS, CDR2 SASEGT. The CDR3 is 13 residues long. CDR3: CASSEGGVAEQFF.

The chain uses TRBV13 and TRBJ1-2; the D call of TRBD1 rests on TCRdb alone, since no DNA is present to check it. Looked up from germline, CDR1 is PRHDT and CDR2 is FYEKMQ (reference sequence). CDR3 length: 14 residues. The CDR3: CASSYSGQPYGYTF.

The chain combines TRBV27 with TRBJ1-2; without DNA, the TCRdb call of TRBD1 cannot be checked. Germline V CDR1 and CDR2: MNHEY, SMNVEV (reference sequence). The CDR3 loop spans 15 amino acids. This chain's CDR3 is CASSLGAGYYYGYTF.